The rows below give T cell receptor beta chains drawn from one sample of a study of OX40 agonist ivuxolimab in advanced cancers. Only in-frame clones appear in the TCRdb table, and some are missing; sequencing was by immunoSEQ multiplex PCR. The table includes fewer than 85,000 clones, roughly 90% detected once. The sequencing used CD4+ or CD8+ T cells sorted from blood, collected in a trial of the OX40 agonist ivuxolimab. The receptor source for this set is an adult with an advanced solid tumor such as melanoma, head and neck, liver or kidney cancer. Each CDR3 is given with its conserved first and last residue. The D gene is left open where the match is weak. Rows give clone size only sometimes, using once, few, many, or a class for an expanded clone.

>TRBV5-8|TRBJ2-5|.|TRBD1
TGTGCCAGCAGCTTGCTCAGGACAGGGGGAGAGACCCAGTACTTC
CASSLLRTGGETQYF
>TRBV14|TRBJ2-3|.|TRBD2
TGTGCCAGCAGCCAAGATCGGGGGACTAGCAGGGCAGATACGCAGTATTTT
CASSQDRGTSRADTQYF
>TRBV19|TRBJ2-5|.|TRBD2
TGTGCCAGTAGTAGGACTAGCGGATTCCAAGAGACCCAGTACTTC
CASSRTSGFQETQYF
>TRBV5-4|TRBJ1-1|.|.
TGTGCCAGCAGCCAACGGGACATCGGAGAAGCTTTCTTT
CASSQRDIGEAFF
>TRBV5-1|TRBJ1-1|.|.
TGCGCCAGCAGCTTGGTTAAGAAGGGGCGTGAAGCTTTCTTT
CASSLVKKGREAFF
>TRBV28|TRBJ1-3|.|.
TGTGCCAGCAGCCAGGGGAGAGCCGGAAACACCATATATTTT
CASSQGRAGNTIYF
>TRBV30|TRBJ2-1|.|TRBD2
TGTGCCTGGAGTGTAGAAGCGGGAGGGCCTGGCTCCTACAATGAGCAGTTCTTC
CAWSVEAGGPGSYNEQFF
>TRBV28|TRBJ1-5|.|.
TGTGCCAGCAGTGACCATGGGTCCAATCAGCCCCAGCATTTT
CASSDHGSNQPQHF
>TRBV30|TRBJ2-7|.|.
TGTGCCTGGAGTGGGGGGGACAAAGTCCACGAGCAGTACTTC
CAWSGGDKVHEQYF
>TRBV30|TRBJ1-2|few|.
TGTGCCTGGAGTGTTGAGGCAAACTATGGCTACACCTTC
CAWSVEANYGYTF
>TRBV5-4|TRBJ1-5|.|TRBD1
TGTGCCAGCAGCATAACCGGGACAGGTCGGAATCAGCCCCAGCATTTT
CASSITGTGRNQPQHF
>TRBV27|TRBJ2-5|once|TRBD1
TGTGCCAGCACCGACATCGCGGACAGGTCGTACCAAGAGACCCAGTACTTC
CASTDIADRSYQETQYF
>TRBV6-1|TRBJ1-5|.|.
TGTGCCAGCAGTGGGACGCTGGGGAATCAGCCCCAGCATTTT
CASSGTLGNQPQHF
>TRBV11-2|TRBJ2-2|.|TRBD1
TGTGCCAGCAGGGACAGGGTTTCTCGGGACACCGGGGAGCTGTTTTTT
CASRDRVSRDTGELFF
>TRBV6-5|TRBJ2-7|few|TRBD1
TGTGCCAGCAGTTCCTCCGGGACAGGGGGCGGTTACGAGCAGTACTTC
CASSSSGTGGGYEQYF
>TRBV5-4|TRBJ2-1|.|TRBD2
TGTGCCAGCAGCTTGGAGCGGGGGGGCCTCTACAATGAGCAGTTCTTC
CASSLERGGLYNEQFF
>TRBV2|TRBJ2-3|once|.
TGTGCCAGCATAGCCAGAGCCACAGATACGCAGTATTTT
CASIARATDTQYF
>TRBV4-1|TRBJ2-1|once|TRBD2
TGCGCCAGCAGCCAAGGGGCTAGCGGGAAAAATGAGCAGTTCTTC
CASSQGASGKNEQFF
>TRBV25-1|TRBJ2-1|.|.
TGTGCCAGCGCCGGGTACACCCATGAGCAGTTCTTC
CASAGYTHEQFF
>TRBV7-9|TRBJ2-7|.|.
TGTGCCAGCAGCCCCGGAGTTGTCGAGCAGTACTTC
CASSPGVVEQYF
>TRBV10-3|TRBJ1-2|few|.
TGTGCCATCAGTGAGTCTGTTCGGGCGACTAACTATGGCTACACCTTC
CAISESVRATNYGYTF
>TRBV30|TRBJ2-5|.|TRBD1
TGTGCCTGGAGGGGCAGGGGGCTGGTGGAGACCCAGTACTTC
CAWRGRGLVETQYF
>TRBV25-1|TRBJ1-4|.|.
TGTGCCAGCAGTGAATTGGGTGACGAAAAACTGTTTTTT
CASSELGDEKLFF
>TRBV19|TRBJ2-5|.|TRBD2
TGTGCCAGTAGTATACTAGCGGGAGCAGAGACCCAGTACTTC
CASSILAGAETQYF
>TRBV5-1|TRBJ2-1|few|.
TGCGCCAGCAGCTTGGGGCTTCTAGCGAAGGTGGGCAATGAGCAGTTCTTC
CASSLGLLAKVGNEQFF
>TRBV6-6|TRBJ2-4|.|.
TGTGCCAGCAGTTCCGCACAGGGTATTGGCAAAAACATTCAGTACTTC
CASSSAQGIGKNIQYF
>TRBV7-2|TRBJ2-7|.|.
TGTGCCAGCAATGAACAGCCTGCTTCGGGCGAGCAGTACTTC
CASNEQPASGEQYF
>TRBV2|TRBJ2-7|.|.
TGTGCCAGCAGTGAAGGACTAGGGGGAGCCTACGAGCAGTACTTC
CASSEGLGGAYEQYF
>TRBV5-6|TRBJ1-3|.|.
TGTGCCAGCAGCTCCCCAAGGGACCCGTCGGACACCATATATTTT
CASSSPRDPSDTIYF
>TRBV6-6|TRBJ1-5|.|TRBD1
TGTGCCAGCAAACAGGGACAGGGGTATAGCAATCAGCCCCAGCATTTT
CASKQGQGYSNQPQHF
>TRBV14|TRBJ2-3|.|TRBD2
TGTGCCAGCAGCCAGACTAGCGGGGGGCGGAATACGCAGTATTTT
CASSQTSGGRNTQYF